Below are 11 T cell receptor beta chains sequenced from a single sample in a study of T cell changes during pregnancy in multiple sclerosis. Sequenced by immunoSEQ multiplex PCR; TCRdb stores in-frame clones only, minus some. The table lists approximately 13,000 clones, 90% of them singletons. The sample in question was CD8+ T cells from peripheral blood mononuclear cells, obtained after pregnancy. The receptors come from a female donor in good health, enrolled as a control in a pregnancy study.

CDR3: CASRAPGQGPNEQFF. DNA of the CDR3: TGTGCCAGCAGGGCTCCGGGACAGGGGCCGAATGAGCAGTTCTTC. This chain links TRBV4-2 with TRBJ2-1; 10 bases are shared with TRBD1. CDR3 length: 15 amino acids. Germline V gene data show CDR1 as LGHNA and CDR2 as YNFKEQ. V lost 6 bases to trimming and J lost 7 bases; unmatched junction nucleotides: 9.

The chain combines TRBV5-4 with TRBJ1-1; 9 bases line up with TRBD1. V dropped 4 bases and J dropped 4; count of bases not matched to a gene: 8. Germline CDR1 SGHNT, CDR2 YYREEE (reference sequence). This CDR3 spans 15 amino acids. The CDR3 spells CASSLQGALSTEAFF. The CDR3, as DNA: TGTGCCAGCAGCCTACAGGGGGCGTTGAGCACTGAAGCTTTCTTT.

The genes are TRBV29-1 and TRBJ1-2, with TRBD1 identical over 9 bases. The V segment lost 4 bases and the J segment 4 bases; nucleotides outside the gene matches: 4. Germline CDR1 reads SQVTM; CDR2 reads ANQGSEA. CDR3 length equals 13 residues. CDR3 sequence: CSVGWDRVYGYTF. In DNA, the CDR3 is TGCAGCGTTGGGTGGGACAGGGTCTATGGCTACACCTTC.

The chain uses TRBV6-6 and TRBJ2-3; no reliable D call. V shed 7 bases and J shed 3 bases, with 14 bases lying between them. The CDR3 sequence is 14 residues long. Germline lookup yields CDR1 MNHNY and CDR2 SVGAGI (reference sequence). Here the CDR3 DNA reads TGTGCCAGCATTGGTAGCCAATTTACAGATACGCAGTATTTT. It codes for CASIGSQFTDTQYF.

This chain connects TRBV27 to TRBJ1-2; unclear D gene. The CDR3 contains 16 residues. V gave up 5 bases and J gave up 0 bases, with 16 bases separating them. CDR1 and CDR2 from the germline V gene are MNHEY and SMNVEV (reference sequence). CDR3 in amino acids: CASSPFHSSTNYGYTF. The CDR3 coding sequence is TGTGCCAGCAGTCCCTTCCACAGTTCTACTAACTATGGCTACACCTTC.

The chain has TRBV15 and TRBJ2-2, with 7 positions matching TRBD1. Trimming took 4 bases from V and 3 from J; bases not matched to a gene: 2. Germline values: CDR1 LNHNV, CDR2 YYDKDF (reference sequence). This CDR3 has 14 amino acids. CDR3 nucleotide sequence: TGTGCCACCAGCATAGACAGGGACACCGGGGAGCTGTTTTTT. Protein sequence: CATSIDRDTGELFF.

CDR3 region: CASSPTSGTLSYEQYF. As DNA, the CDR3 is TGTGCCAGCAGCCCCACCAGCGGGACTCTCTCCTACGAGCAGTACTTC. The chain couples TRBV7-2 to TRBJ2-7; TRBD2 aligns across 7 bases. This CDR3 is built from 16 residues. Germline V CDR1 and CDR2: SGHTA, FQGNSA. The junction had 10 bases not matched to a gene; V was cut back by 5 bases and J by 0 bases.

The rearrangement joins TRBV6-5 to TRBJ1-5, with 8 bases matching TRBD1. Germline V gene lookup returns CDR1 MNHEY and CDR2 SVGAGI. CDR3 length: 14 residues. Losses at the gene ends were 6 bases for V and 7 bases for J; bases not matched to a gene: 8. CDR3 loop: CASSPRTGRQPQHF. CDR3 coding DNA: TGTGCCAGCAGCCCTCGGACAGGGAGACAGCCCCAGCATTTT.

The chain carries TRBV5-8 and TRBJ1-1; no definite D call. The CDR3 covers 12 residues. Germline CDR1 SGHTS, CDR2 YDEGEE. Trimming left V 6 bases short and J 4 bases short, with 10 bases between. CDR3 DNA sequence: TGTGCCAGCATCCCCGCGGGCACTGAAGCTTTCTTT. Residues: CASIPAGTEAFF.

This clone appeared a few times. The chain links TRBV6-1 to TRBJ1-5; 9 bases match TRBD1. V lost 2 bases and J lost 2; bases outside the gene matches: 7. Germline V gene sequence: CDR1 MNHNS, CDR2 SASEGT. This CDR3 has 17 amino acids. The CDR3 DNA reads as TGTGCCAGCAGTGAACCAATTGGGGACAGGGGCAATCAGCCCCAGCATTTT. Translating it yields CASSEPIGDRGNQPQHF.

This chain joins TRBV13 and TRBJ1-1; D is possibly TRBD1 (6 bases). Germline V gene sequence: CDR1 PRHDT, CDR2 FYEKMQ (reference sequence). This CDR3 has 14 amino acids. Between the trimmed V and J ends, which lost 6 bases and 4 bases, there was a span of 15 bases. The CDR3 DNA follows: TGTGCCAGCAGACCAACACAGGGACGCACTGAAGCTTTCTTT. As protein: CASRPTQGRTEAFF.